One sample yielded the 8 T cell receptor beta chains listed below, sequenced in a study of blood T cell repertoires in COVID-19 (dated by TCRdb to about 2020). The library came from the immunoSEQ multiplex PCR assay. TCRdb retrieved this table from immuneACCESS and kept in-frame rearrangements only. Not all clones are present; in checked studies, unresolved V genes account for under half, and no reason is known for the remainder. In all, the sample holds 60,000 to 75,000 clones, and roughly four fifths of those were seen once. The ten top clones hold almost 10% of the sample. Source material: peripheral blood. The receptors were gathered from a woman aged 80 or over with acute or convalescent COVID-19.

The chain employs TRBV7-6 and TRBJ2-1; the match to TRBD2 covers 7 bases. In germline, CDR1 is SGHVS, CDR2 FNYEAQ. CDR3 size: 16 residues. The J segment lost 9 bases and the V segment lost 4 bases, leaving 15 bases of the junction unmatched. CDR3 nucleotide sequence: TGTGCCAGCAGCTATAGTCCAACACGGGGGGTTGGTGAGCAGTTCTTC. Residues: CASSYSPTRGVGEQFF.

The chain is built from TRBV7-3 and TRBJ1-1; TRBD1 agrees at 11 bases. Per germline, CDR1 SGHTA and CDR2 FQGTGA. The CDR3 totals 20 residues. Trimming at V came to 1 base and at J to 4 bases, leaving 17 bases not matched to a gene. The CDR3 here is CASSLRRVRTGGADGTEAFF. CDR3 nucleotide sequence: TGTGCCAGCAGCTTAAGGAGGGTAAGGACAGGGGGCGCAGACGGCACTGAAGCTTTCTTT.

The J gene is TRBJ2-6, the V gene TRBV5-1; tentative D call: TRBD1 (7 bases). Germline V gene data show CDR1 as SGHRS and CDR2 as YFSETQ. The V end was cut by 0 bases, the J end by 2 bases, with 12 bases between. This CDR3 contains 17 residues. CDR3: CASSLAAGGTGANVLTF. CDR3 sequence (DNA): TGCGCCAGCAGCTTGGCCGCAGGGGGGACTGGGGCCAACGTCCTGACTTTC. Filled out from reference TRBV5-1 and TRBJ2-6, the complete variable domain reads KAGVTQTPRYLIKTRGQQVTLSCSPISGHRSVSWYQQTPGQGLQFLFEYFSETQRNKGNFPGRFSGRQFSNSRSEMNVSTLELGDSALYLCASSLAAGGTGANVLTFGAGSRLTVL.

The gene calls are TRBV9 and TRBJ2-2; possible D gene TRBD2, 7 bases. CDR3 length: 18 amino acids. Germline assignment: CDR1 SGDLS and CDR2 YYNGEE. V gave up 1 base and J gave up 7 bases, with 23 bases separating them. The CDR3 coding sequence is TGTGCCAGCAGCGTAAAACCCCAACTAAGGGGGGGTGGCGGGGAGCTGTTTTTT. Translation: CASSVKPQLRGGGGELFF.

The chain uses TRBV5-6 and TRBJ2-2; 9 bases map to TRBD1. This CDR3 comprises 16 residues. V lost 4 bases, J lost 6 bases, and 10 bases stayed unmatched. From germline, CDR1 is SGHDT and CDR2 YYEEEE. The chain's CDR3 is CASSPTGGIRSGELFF. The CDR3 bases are TGTGCCAGCAGCCCAACAGGGGGCATTCGTTCCGGGGAGCTGTTTTTT.

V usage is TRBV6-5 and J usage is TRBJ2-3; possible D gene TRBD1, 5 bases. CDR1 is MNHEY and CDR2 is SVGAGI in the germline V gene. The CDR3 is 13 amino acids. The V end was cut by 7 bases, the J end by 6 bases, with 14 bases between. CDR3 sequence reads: CASILTVSDTQYF. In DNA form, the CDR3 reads TGTGCCAGCATTTTGACAGTCAGCGATACGCAGTATTTT.

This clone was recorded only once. The CDR3 is CASSQASAPRNIQYF. CDR3 coding DNA: TGTGCCAGCAGCCAAGCGTCCGCCCCTCGGAACATTCAGTACTTC. The chain carries TRBV14 and TRBJ2-4; D not resolved. Trimming left V 1 base short and J 7 bases short, with 14 bases between. Germline lookup yields CDR1 SGHDN and CDR2 FVKESK. The CDR3 runs to 15 residues.

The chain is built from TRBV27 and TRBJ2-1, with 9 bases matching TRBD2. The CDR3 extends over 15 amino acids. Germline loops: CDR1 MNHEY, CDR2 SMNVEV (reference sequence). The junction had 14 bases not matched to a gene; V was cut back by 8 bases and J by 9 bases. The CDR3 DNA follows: TGTGCCAGCCGAGTCCCGAGCGGGGGGTTTAGTGAGCAGTTCTTC. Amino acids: CASRVPSGGFSEQFF.